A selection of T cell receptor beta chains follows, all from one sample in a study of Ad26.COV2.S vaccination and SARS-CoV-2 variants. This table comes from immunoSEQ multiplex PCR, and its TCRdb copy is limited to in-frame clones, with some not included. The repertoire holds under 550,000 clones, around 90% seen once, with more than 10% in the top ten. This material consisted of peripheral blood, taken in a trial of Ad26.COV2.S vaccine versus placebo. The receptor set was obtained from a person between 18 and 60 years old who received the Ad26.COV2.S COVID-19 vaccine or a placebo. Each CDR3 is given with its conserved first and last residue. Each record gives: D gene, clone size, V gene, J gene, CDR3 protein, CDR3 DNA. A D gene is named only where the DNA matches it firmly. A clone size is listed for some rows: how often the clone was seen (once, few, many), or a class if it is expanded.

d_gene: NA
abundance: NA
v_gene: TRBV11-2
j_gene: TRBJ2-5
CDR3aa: CASSLGGLETQYF
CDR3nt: TGTGCCAGCAGCTTAGGGGGTCTCGAGACCCAGTACTTC

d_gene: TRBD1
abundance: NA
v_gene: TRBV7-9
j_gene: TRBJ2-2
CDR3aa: CASSSPGQGNTGELFF
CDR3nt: TGTGCCAGCAGCTCCCCGGGACAGGGGAATACCGGGGAGCTGTTTTTT

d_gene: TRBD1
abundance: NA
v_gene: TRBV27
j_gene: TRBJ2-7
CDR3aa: CASSKTSGTGKAVYEQYF
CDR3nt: TGTGCCAGCAGCAAAACCTCCGGGACAGGGAAAGCTGTCTACGAGCAGTACTTC

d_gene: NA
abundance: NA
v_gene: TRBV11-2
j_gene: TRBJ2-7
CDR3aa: CASSLWNSYEQYF
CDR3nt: TGTGCCAGCAGCTTATGGAACTCCTACGAGCAGTACTTC

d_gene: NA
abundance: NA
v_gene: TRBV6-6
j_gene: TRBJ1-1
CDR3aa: CASSYGIRTENTEAFF
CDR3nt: TGTGCCAGCAGTTATGGGATCCGGACGGAGAACACTGAAGCTTTCTTT

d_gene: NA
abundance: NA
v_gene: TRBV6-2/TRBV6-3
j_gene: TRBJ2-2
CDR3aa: CASSYSKRLQNTGELFF
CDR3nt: TGTGCCAGCAGTTACTCGAAACGGCTTCAGAACACCGGGGAGCTGTTTTTT

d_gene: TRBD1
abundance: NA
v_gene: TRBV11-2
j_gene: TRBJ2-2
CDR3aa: CASSLYTGTATGELFF
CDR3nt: TGTGCCAGCAGCTTATACACAGGGACAGCCACCGGGGAGCTGTTTTTT

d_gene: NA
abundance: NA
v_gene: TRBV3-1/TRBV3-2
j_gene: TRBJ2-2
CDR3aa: CASSQRGFQSNTGELFF
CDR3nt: TGTGCCAGCAGCCAACGAGGGTTCCAGTCAAACACCGGGGAGCTGTTTTTT

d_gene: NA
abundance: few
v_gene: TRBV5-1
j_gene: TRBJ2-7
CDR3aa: CASSLYGSYEQYF
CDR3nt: TGCGCCAGCAGCTTGTACGGATCCTACGAGCAGTACTTC

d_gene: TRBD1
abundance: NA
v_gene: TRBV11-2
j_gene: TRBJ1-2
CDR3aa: CASSFPGQGAGGYTF
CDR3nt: TGTGCCAGCAGCTTCCCGGGACAGGGGGCGGGAGGCTACACCTTC

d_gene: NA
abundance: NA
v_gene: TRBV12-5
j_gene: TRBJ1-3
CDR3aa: CASGVGNTIYF
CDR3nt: TGTGCTAGTGGTGTTGGAAACACCATATATTTT

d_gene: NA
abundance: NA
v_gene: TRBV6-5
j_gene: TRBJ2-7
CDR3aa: CASIPYEQYF
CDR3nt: TGTGCCAGCATACCATACGAGCAGTACTTC

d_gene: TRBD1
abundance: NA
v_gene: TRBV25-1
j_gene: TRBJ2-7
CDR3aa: CASSESGQTRSYEQYF
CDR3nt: TGTGCCAGCAGTGAATCGGGACAGACACGCTCCTACGAGCAGTACTTC

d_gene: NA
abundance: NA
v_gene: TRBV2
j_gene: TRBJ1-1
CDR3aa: CASSEATWATEAFF
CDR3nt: TGTGCCAGCAGTGAAGCGACTTGGGCCACTGAAGCTTTCTTT

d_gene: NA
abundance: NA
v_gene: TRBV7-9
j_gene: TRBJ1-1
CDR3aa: CASSSLGGTEAFF
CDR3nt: TGTGCCAGCAGCTCCCTAGGGGGCACTGAAGCTTTCTTT

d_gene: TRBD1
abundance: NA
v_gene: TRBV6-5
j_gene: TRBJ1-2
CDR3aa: CASSYRQGGGYTF
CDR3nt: TGTGCCAGCAGTTATAGACAGGGGGGAGGCTACACCTTC